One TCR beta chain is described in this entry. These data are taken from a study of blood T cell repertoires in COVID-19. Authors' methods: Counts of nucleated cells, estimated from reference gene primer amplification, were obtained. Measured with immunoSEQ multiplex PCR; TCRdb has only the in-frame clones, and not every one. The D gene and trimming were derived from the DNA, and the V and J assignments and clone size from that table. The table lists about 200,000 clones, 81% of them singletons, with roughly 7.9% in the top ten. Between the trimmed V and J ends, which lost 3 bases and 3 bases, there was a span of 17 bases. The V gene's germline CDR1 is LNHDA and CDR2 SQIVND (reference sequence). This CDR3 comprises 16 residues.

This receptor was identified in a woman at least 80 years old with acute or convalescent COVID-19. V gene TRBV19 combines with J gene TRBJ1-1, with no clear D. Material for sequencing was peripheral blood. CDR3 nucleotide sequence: TGTGCCAGTAGTATTTATGTTGCTGGTCAGGACACTGAAGCTTTCTTT. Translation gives CASSIYVAGQDTEAFF.